This T cell receptor (beta chain) originates from a study of blood T cell repertoires in COVID-19. Study background: Acute and convalescent COVID-19 specimens originated in the United States, Italy and Spain.

Seattle patients were enrolled during active infection and followed longitudinally. CDR3 size: 11 residues. Trimming shortened V by 6 bases and J by 2 bases, and 4 bases separated the two germline ends. In the original workflow: Reference gene primer amplification in the assay estimated nucleated cell counts. The table came from immunoSEQ multiplex PCR; TCRdb's copy has only in-frame clones and leaves some out. For V, J and clone size, that table is used; D and trimming come from the DNA. The sample contains 55,000 to 75,000 clones, roughly four fifths of which appear only once. This sequence joins TRBV12-3 or TRBV12-4 and TRBJ1-1; D remains ambiguous. This TCR derives from a man at least 80 years old with COVID-19, enrolled during active disease. The specimen was peripheral blood. The CDR3 sequence: CASRYNTEAFF. The CDR3 coding sequence is TGTGCCAGCAGGTATAACACTGAAGCTTTCTTT.